This TCR beta chain was obtained from a study of shared clonotypes between healthy human individuals. Measured with immunoSEQ multiplex PCR; TCRdb has only the in-frame clones, and not every one. The repertoire holds roughly 890,000 clones, with over 90% as singletons. As defined, naive CD8 cells were CD45RO-negative and positively selected for CCR7, with terminally differentiated effector memory CD45RA+ cells excluded. General study results and limits: Naive subsets generally had larger estimated richness than memory subsets. Rarefaction indicated that sorted-subset sequencing remained incomplete although depth was large. When compared with the clonotypes that were shared by all four sorted-subset donors, the non-shared clonotypes turned out to have lower generation probabilities.

A note on this clone: Its target is unknown.

The CDR3 is 14 residues long. Trimming removed 3 bases at V and 0 bases at J, with 9 bases between. Germline loops: CDR1 SGHTS, CDR2 YDEGEE. The sequencing input was naive CD8+ T cells sorted from blood. The chain employs TRBV5-8 and TRBJ1-1; TRBD1 is a possible D gene (6 bases). This TCR was sampled from a young man in good health. CDR3 residues: CASSWGHLNTEAFF. In DNA, the CDR3 is TGTGCCAGCAGCTGGGGACACCTGAACACTGAAGCTTTCTTT.